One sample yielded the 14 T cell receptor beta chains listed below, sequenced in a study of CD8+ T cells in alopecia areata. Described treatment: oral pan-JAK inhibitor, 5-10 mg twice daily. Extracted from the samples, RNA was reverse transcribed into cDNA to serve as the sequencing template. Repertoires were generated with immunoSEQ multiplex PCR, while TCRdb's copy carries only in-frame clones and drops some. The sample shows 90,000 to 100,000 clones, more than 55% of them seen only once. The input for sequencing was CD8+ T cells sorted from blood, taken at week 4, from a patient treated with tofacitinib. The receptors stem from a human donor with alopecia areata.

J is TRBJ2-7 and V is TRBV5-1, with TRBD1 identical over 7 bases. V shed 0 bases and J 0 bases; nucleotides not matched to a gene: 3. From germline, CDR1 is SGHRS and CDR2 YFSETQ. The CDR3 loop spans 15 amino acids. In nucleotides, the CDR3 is TGCGCCAGCAGCTTGGGATGGGACAGCTCCTACGAGCAGTACTTC. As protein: CASSLGWDSSYEQYF.

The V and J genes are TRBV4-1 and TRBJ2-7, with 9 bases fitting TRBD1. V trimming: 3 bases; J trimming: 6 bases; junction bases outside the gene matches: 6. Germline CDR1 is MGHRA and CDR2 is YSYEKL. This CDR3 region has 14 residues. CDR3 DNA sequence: TGCGCCAGCAGCCACGGGACAGGGACAAGCGAGCAGTACTTC. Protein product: CASSHGTGTSEQYF.

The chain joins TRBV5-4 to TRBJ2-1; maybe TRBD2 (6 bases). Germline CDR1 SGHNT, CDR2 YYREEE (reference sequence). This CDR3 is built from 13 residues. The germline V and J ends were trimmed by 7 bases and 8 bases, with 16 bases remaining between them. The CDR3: CASGGTADDEQFF. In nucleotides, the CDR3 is TGTGCCAGCGGAGGGACCGCAGACGATGAGCAGTTCTTC.

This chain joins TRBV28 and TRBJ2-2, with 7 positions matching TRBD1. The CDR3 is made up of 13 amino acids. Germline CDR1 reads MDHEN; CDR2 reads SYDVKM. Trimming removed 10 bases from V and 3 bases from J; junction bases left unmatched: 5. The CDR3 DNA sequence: TGTGCCATGGGACAGAGGCACACCGGGGAGCTGTTTTTT. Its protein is CAMGQRHTGELFF.

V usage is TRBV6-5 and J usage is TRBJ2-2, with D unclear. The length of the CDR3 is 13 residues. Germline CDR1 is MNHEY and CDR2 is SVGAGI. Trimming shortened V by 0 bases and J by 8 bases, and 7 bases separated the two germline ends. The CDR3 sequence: CASSYSVGGELFF. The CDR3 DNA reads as TGTGCCAGCAGTTACTCGGTCGGAGGGGAGCTGTTTTTT.

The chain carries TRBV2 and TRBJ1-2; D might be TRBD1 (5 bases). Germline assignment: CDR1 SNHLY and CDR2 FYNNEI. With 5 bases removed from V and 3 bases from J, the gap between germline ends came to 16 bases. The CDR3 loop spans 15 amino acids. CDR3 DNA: TGTGCCAGCAGTCTTCAGGGAAGGGATGACTATGGCTACACCTTC. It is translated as CASSLQGRDDYGYTF.

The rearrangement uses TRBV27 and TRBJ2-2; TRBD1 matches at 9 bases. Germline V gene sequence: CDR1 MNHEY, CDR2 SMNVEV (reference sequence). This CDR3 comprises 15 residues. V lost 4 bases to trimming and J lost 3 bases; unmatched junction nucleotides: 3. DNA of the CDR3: TGTGCCAGCAGTTACCGGGACAGGGACACCGGGGAGCTGTTTTTT. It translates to CASSYRDRDTGELFF.

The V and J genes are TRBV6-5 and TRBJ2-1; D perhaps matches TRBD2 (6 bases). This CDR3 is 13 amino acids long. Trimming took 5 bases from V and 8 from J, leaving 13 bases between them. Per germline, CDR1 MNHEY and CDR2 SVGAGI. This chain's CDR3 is CASSAEWGDEQFF. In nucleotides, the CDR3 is TGTGCCAGCAGTGCCGAATGGGGGGATGAGCAGTTCTTC.

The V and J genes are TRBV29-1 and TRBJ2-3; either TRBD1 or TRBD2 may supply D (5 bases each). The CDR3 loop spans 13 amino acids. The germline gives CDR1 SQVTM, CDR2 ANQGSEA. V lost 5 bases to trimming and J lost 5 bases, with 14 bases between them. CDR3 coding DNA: TGCAGCGTTCTATGGGGGAATGGAGATACGCAGTATTTT. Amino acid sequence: CSVLWGNGDTQYF.

CDR3 in amino acids: CASSPRELYLYGELFF. The CDR3 bases are TGTGCCAGCAGCCCCCGGGAGTTGTACTTGTACGGGGAGCTGTTTTTT. The V gene is TRBV9, the J gene TRBJ2-2, with D perhaps matching TRBD2 (6 bases). The CDR3 extends over 16 amino acids. Germline CDR1 SGDLS, CDR2 YYNGEE. Between the trimmed V and J ends, which lost 4 bases and 7 bases, there was a span of 20 bases.

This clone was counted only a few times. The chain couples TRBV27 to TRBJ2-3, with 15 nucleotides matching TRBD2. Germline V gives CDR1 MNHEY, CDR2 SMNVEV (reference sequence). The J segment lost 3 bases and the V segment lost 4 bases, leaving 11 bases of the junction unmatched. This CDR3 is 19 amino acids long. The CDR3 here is CASSWGPGLAGGDTDTQYF. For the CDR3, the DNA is TGTGCCAGCAGTTGGGGACCGGGACTAGCGGGGGGTGATACAGATACGCAGTATTTT.

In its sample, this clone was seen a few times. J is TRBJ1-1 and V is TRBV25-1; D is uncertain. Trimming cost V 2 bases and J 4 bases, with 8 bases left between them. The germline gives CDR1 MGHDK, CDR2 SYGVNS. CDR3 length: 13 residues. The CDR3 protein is CASSETRSTEAFF. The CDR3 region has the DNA TGTGCCAGCAGTGAAACAAGGAGCACTGAAGCTTTCTTT.

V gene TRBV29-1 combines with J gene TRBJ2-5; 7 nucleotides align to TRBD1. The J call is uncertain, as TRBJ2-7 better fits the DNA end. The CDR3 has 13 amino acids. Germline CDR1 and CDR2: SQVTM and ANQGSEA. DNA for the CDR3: TGCAGCGTGGAATGGGACAGCTCCTACGAGCAGTACTTC. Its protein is CSVEWDSSYEQYF.

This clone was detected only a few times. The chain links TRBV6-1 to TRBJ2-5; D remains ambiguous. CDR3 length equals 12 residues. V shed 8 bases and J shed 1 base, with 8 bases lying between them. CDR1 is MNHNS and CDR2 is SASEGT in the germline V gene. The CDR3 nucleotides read TGTGCCAGCCCATACACCCAAGAGACCCAGTACTTC. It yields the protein CASPYTQETQYF.